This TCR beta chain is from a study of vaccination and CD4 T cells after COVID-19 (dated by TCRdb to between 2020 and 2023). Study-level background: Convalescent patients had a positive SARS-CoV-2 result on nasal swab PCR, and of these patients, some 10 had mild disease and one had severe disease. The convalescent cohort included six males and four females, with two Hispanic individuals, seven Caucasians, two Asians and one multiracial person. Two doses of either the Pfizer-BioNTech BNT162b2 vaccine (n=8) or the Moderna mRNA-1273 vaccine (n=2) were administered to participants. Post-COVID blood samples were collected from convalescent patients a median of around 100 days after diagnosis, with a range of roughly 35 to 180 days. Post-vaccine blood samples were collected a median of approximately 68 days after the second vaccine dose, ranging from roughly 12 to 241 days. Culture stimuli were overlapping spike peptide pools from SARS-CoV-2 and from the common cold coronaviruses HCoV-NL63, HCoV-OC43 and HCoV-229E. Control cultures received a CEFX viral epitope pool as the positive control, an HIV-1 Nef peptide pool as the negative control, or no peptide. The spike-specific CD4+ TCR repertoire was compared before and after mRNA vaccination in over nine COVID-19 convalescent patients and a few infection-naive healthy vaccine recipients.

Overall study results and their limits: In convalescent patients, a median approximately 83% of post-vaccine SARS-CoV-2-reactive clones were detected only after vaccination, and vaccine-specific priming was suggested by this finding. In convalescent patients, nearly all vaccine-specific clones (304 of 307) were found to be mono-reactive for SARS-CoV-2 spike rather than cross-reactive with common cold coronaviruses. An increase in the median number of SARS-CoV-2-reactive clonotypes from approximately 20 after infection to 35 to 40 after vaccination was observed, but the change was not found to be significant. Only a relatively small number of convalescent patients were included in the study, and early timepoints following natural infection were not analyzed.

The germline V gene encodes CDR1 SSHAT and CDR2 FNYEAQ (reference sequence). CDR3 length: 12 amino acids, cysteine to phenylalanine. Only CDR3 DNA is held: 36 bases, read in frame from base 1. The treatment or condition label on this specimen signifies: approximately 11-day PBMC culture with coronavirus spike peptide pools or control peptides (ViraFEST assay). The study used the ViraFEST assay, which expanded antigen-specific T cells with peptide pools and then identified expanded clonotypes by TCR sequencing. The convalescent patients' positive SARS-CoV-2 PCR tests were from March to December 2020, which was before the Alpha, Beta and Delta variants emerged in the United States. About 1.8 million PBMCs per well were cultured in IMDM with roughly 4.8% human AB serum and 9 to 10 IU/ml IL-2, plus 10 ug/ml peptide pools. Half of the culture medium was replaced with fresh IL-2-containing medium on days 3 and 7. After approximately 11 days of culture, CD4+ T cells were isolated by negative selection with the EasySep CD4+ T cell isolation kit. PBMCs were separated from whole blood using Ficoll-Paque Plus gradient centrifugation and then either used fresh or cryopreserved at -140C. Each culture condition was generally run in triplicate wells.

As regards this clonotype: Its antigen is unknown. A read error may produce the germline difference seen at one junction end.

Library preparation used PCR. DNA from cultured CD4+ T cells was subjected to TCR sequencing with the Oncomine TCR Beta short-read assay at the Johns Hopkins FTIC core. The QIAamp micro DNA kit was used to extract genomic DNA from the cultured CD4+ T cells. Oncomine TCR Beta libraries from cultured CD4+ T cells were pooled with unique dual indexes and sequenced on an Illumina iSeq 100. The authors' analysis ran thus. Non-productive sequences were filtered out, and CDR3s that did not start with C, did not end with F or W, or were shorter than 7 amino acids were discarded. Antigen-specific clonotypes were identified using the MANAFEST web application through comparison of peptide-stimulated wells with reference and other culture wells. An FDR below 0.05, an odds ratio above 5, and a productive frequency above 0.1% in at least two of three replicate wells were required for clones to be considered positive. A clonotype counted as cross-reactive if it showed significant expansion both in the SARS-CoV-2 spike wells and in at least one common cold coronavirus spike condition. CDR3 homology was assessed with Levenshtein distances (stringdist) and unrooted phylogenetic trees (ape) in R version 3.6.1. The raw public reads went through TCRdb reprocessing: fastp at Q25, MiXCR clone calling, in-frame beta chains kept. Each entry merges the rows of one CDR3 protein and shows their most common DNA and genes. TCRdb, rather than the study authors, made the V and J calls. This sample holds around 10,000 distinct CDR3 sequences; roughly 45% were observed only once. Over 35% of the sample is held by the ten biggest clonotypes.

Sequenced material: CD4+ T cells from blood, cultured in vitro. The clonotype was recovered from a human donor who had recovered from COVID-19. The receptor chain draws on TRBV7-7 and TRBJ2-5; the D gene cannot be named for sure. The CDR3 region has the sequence CASTNPKETQYF. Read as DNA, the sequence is TGTGCTAGCACCAACCCGAAGGAGACCCAGTACTTC.